The TCR beta chain described here comes from a study of blood T cell repertoires in COVID-19. Profiling relied on immunoSEQ multiplex PCR, and the TCRdb table lists in-frame clones only, not all of them. The table records a few hundred thousand clones, approximately 92% of them present only once. Germline V gene lookup returns CDR1 LNHNV and CDR2 YYDKDF (reference sequence). V lost 5 bases and J lost 7, with 12 bases in between. This CDR3 is built from 13 residues. The age range of participants was 18 to 89 years, with residence in about 25 US areas. Participant-given clinical history determined each cohort assignment.

This chain links TRBV15 with TRBJ1-5; TRBD1 is a possible D gene (5 bases). This clonotype was obtained from a man between 18 and 35 years old who had recovered from COVID-19. The sample was PBMCs or T cells enriched from blood (not recorded which). CDR3 sequence (DNA): TGTGCCACCAGCGGGGGGTACGACCAGCCCCAGCATTTT. Amino acids: CATSGGYDQPQHF.